This T cell receptor (beta chain) was captured by sequencing in a study of PD-L1 blockade in urothelial cancer. Whole-study context: Male patients with bladder-origin urothelial cancer numbered about 90% of the roughly 29. The patients had undergone anywhere from 0 to 3 prior chemotherapy regimens. Researchers looked at the blood 3 weeks (second dose) and 6 weeks after treatment began.

CDR1 and CDR2 from the germline V gene are DFQATT and SNEGSKA (reference sequence). The CDR3 is 11 residues long. Measured with immunoSEQ multiplex PCR; TCRdb has only the in-frame clones, and not every one. The sample includes about 74,000 clones, around four fifths of them seen just once. With regard to this clone: The junction differs from germline at one of its ends, possibly a read error.

The chain links TRBV20-1 to TRBJ2-7, with 9 bases fitting TRBD1. The receptor was isolated from a man between 65 and 79 years old with urothelial cancer. The sequenced sample was PBMCs, obtained around atezolizumab (anti-PD-L1) treatment. This CDR3 reads CSARRGQGGHF. The CDR3 DNA reads as TGCAGTGCGCGCCGGGGACAGGGAGGGCACTTC.